This T cell receptor (beta chain) emerged from a study of blood T cell repertoires in COVID-19. Looking at the study overall: COVID-19 samples from acute and convalescent phases originated in the United States, Italy and Spain. PBMCs, B-cell-depleted T cells, or T cells were the source of the cDNA or gDNA that made up the material.

Per the original methods: Nucleated cell number was recorded as an estimate derived from reference gene primer amplification. Sequencing used immunoSEQ multiplex PCR; TCRdb keeps in-frame clones, though not all of them. That table furnishes V, J and clone size, whereas the DNA furnished D and trimming. The table has some 200,000 clones, about 88% seen once. The CDR3 spans 17 residues. The germline V gene encodes CDR1 MDHEN and CDR2 SYDVKM. Trimming took off 6 bases at V and 4 bases at J, with 24 bases between the two ends. Material: peripheral blood. V gene TRBV28 combines with J gene TRBJ2-5; possibly TRBD2 for D (6 bases). This sequence was found in a man aged 40-49 years with active or convalescent COVID-19. The chain's CDR3 is CASSLGTIGGTGETQYF. The CDR3 DNA sequence: TGTGCCAGCAGCCTAGGAACGATCGGGGGAACGGGAGAGACCCAGTACTTC.